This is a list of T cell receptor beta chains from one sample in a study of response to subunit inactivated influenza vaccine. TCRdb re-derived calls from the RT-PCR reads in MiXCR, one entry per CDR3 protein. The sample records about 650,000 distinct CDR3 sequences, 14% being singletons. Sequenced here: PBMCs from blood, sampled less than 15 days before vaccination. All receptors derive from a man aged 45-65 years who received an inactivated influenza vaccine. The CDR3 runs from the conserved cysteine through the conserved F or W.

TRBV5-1 CASSPTMQKETQYF
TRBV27 CASSLWGNQPQHF
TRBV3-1 CASSPQLAGELFF
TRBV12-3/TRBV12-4 CATKRGGGWGELFF
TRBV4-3 CASSQVGTVTGELFF
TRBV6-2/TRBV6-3 CASSWADGSKNIQYF
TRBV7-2 CASSPSGAEGTQYF
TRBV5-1 CASSLNSREQYF
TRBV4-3 CASSQDPSGAGGEYF
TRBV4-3 CASSQNHGPQGHEQYF
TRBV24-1 CATSDWRTGNQPQHF
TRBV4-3 CASSQETSGSWLNEQFF
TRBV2 CASTSAGAEGNTDTQYF
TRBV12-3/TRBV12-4 CASSLDLQGDEQFF
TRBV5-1 CASSLGGIHDRVGYGYTF
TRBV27 CASSPIAGGYDTQYF
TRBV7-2 CASSSLGQGNSPLHF
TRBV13 CASSLRESKTQYF
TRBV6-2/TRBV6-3 CASSYLAGGYNEQFF
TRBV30 CAWCLSLRELFF
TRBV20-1 CSARRTGSSYEQYF
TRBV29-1 CSVLGREGNNIQYF
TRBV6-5 CASSYSGRNYEQYF
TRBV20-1 CSATHGGDTQYF
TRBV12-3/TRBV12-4 CASFGGQVHRGTEAFF
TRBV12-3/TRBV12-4 CASGRWIEQFF
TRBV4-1 CASSQDEGTYEQYF
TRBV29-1 CSATGLAGPDTQYF
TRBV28 CASSLWPSYEQYF
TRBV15 CATSRGNSITEAFF
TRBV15 CATSRSRAATNEKLFF
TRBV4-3 CASSQEGIGTDTQYF
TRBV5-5 CASRQTASYEQYF
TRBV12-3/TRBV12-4 CASSSLTGTKAGELFF
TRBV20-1 CSANSRGGADTQYF
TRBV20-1 CSARDRSAGGTDTQYF
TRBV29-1 CSVGREANCGYTF
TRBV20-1 CSALIGVRGGELFF
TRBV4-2 CASSQEGLASYNEQFF
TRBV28 CASSILGQGDQETQYF
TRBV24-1 CATSDRTGGANQPQHF
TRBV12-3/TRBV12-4 CASSAQDSSYNEQFF
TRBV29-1 CSVEAGVINTEAFF
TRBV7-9 CASTLRSVSNTGELFF
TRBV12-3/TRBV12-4 CASSKRTTTYNEQFF
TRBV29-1 CSVEDRDRGQQYF
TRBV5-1 CASSWTTGGYEQFF
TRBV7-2 CASSSFSNQPQHF
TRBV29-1 CSVIRRPQETQYF
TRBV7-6 CASSQPGTASYEQYF
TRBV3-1 CASSQGGGSYNEQFF
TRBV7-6 CASSLEGPTPQETQYF
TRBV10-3 CAISEEPGGNQPQHF